This T cell receptor beta chain is from a study of regulatory T cells in long-lasting Graves disease. Study-level findings and limits: Compared with new cases, persistent Graves' patients showed reduced TCR diversity. Patients with persistent disease showed a bias toward TRBV28, TRBJ1-2 and TRBJ2-5.

Trimming took off 8 bases at V and 4 bases at J, with 8 bases between the two ends. Germline lookup yields CDR1 SNHLY and CDR2 FYNNEI. The CDR3 loop spans 11 amino acids. As to time point: newly diagnosed GD, antithyroid drugs for less than 3 months. With RNA extracted from PBMCs as input, the TCR library was made. An endocrinology department in Xi'an, China, recruited the patients. The sample holds many counts of this clonotype. What it recognizes is unknown. Arm-PCR of CDR3 regions and iRepertoire HTBI primers were used to build TCR beta libraries. One entry per CDR3 protein results from TCRdb running MiXCR on the multiplex PCR reads. Here the sample spans about 420,000 distinct CDR3 sequences, 16% being singletons. This sample also belongs to another study, concerning T cells in Graves' hyperthyroidism and ophthalmopathy. That work contributes: Diagnoses were made from clinical symptoms, serum measures (thyroxine and TRAb), thyroid ultrasound and orbital computed tomography.

The V gene is TRBV2, the J gene TRBJ1-1; D call uncertain. This TCR derives from a woman in her late teens or twenties with Graves disease. Sequences were derived from peripheral blood mononuclear cells (PBMCs), sampled at new diagnosis, from a patient treated with antithyroid drugs. CDR3 sequence (DNA): TGTGCCAGCCAGCAAGGCACTGAAGCTTTCTTT. Protein: CASQQGTEAFF.